One sample yielded the 2 T cell receptor beta chains listed below, sequenced in a study of Ad26.COV2.S vaccination and SARS-CoV-2 variants. The treatment: about 20 received Ad26.COV2.S at low or high dose, single or two shots; about 5 received placebo; per-sample allocation not given. Sampling was done on day 63 after the first vaccine or placebo injection. Sequenced by immunoSEQ multiplex PCR; TCRdb stores in-frame clones only, minus some. The data contain some 350,000 clones, approximately 85% of them singletons. This specimen was peripheral blood, taken in a trial of Ad26.COV2.S vaccine versus placebo. The receptors were gathered from a person between 18 and 65 years old who received the Ad26.COV2.S COVID-19 vaccine or a placebo.

This clone was detected once. The chain combines TRBV7-9 with TRBJ1-5, with D unclear. This CDR3 region has 15 residues. The germline CDR1 and CDR2 sequences are SEHNR and FQNEAQ (reference sequence). V was cut by 4 bases and J by 4 bases, with 14 bases left in between. The CDR3: CASSYGPGGNQPQHF. The CDR3 DNA sequence: TGTGCCAGCAGCTACGGGCCCGGAGGGAATCAGCCCCAGCATTTT. The full variable domain, completed using reference TRBV7-9 and TRBJ1-5, is DTGVSQNPRHKITKRGQNVTFRCDPISEHNRLYWYRQTLGQGPEFLTYFQNEAQLEKSRLLSDRFSAERPKGSFSTLEIQRTEQGDSAMYLCASSYGPGGNQPQHFGDGTRLSIL.

The genes are TRBV6-5 and TRBJ2-7; D is possibly TRBD2 (5 bases). V was pared by 6 bases and J by 5 bases, with 20 bases between. CDR3 length: 15 amino acids. Germline V gene data show CDR1 as MNHEY and CDR2 as SVGAGI. CDR3 in amino acids: CASSRGFRKEDEQYF. The CDR3 region has the DNA TGTGCCAGCAGCCGAGGGTTCCGGAAAGAAGACGAGCAGTACTTC.